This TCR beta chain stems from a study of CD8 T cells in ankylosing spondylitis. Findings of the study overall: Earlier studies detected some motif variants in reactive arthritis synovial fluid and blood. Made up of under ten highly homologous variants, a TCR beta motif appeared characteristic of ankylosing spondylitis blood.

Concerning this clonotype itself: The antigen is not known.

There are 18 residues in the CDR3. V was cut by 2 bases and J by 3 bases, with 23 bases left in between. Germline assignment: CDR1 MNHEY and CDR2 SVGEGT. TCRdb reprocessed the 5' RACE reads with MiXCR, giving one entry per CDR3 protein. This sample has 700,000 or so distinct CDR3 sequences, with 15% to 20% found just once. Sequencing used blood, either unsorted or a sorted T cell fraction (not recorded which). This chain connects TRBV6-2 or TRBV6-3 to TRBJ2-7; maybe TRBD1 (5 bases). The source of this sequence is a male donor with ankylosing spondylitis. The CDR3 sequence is CASSYDSFGSGGLYEQYF. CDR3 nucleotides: TGTGCCAGCAGTTACGACAGTTTTGGGTCGGGCGGTCTCTACGAGCAGTACTTC.